Below are 16 T cell receptor beta chains sequenced from a single sample in a study of blood T cell repertoires in COVID-19. Produced via immunoSEQ multiplex PCR; TCRdb's table is partial and in-frame only. The data hold under 150,000 clones, with roughly 85% observed a single time. The sequenced sample was peripheral blood. All receptors come from a human donor in a cohort sampled during active COVID-19.

This chain connects TRBV28 to TRBJ2-3, with TRBD2 identical over 7 bases. The CDR3 has 16 residues. The germline gives CDR1 MDHEN, CDR2 SYDVKM. The junction had 6 bases not matched to a gene; V was cut back by 2 bases and J by 1 base. The DNA of the CDR3 is TGTGCCAGCAGTTTAAGAGGGGCGGGGGGCACAGATACGCAGTATTTT. Its protein product is CASSLRGAGGTDTQYF.

This rearrangement joins TRBV19 to TRBJ2-7, with D tentatively TRBD2 (5 bases). With 3 bases removed from V and 5 bases from J, the gap between germline ends came to 5 bases. Germline V gene lookup returns CDR1 LNHDA and CDR2 SQIVND (reference sequence). The length of the CDR3 is 11 residues. CDR3 region: CASSMEDEQYF. In nucleotides, the CDR3 is TGTGCCAGTAGTATGGAGGACGAGCAGTACTTC.

The chain links TRBV2 to TRBJ2-2; 7 nucleotides align to TRBD1. The V and J ends lost 6 bases and 3 bases, in that order; junction bases with no gene match: 7. CDR1 SNHLY and CDR2 FYNNEI come from the germline V gene. The CDR3 totals 15 residues. The CDR3 DNA sequence: TGTGCCAGCAGACGACAGGGTTCAGACACCGGGGAGCTGTTTTTT. Its translation is CASRRQGSDTGELFF.

V is TRBV11-2 and J is TRBJ2-3; 10 bases are a match to TRBD2. The CDR3 covers 18 residues. The ends lost 5 bases at V and 1 base at J; junction bases unmatched: 12. The germline V gene has CDR1 SGHAT and CDR2 FQNNGV. The CDR3 nucleotides are TGTGCCAGCAGCATAAAGCGGGGGGGCGCTTTCGGCACAGATACGCAGTATTTT. Translation: CASSIKRGGAFGTDTQYF.

This rearrangement joins TRBV15 to TRBJ2-1, with TRBD1 matching 11 bases. Germline loops: CDR1 LNHNV, CDR2 YYDKDF (reference sequence). The trim removed 4 bases at V and 4 bases at J, leaving 9 bases unmatched. The CDR3 loop spans 17 amino acids. CDR3 bases: TGTGCCACCAGCAAGAGGGGACAGGGGGGAATTTACAATGAGCAGTTCTTC. As protein: CATSKRGQGGIYNEQFF.

This chain joins TRBV5-1 and TRBJ2-3, with unresolved D. The CDR3 consists of 15 residues. The germline CDR1 and CDR2 sequences are SGHRS and YFSETQ. V was cut by 4 bases and J by 0 bases, with 12 bases left in between. CDR3 amino acids: CASSPQAASTDTQYF. The CDR3 DNA is TGCGCCAGCAGCCCCCAGGCAGCAAGCACAGATACGCAGTATTTT.

The chain is built from TRBV6-2 or TRBV6-3 and TRBJ2-3, with 12 positions matching TRBD1. Germline CDR1 MNHEY, CDR2 SVGEGT. This CDR3 has 16 residues. With 4 bases clipped from V and 3 bases from J, the junction kept 5 bases outside the gene matches. The CDR3 DNA follows: TGTGCCAGCAGTTCCCGGGGACAGGGGGCTACAGATACGCAGTATTTT. Translating it yields CASSSRGQGATDTQYF.

The J gene is TRBJ1-3, the V gene TRBV28, with D possibly TRBD1 on 5 matching bases. This CDR3 comprises 13 residues. Per germline, CDR1 MDHEN and CDR2 SYDVKM. Trimming removed 8 bases from V and 2 bases from J, with 10 bases in between. CDR3 in amino acids: CASGRVTGNTIYF. CDR3 sequence (DNA): TGTGCCAGCGGCAGGGTAACTGGAAACACCATATATTTT.

The chain has TRBV6-6 and TRBJ2-3, with 9 bases aligning to TRBD2. This CDR3 region has 14 residues. Germline CDR1 is MNHNY and CDR2 is SVGAGI (reference sequence). The V gene end was trimmed by 3 bases and the J gene end by 14 bases; junction bases not matched to a gene: 12. CDR3 amino acids: CASSYGVGSGGWYF. The CDR3 DNA reads as TGTGCCAGCAGTTATGGGGTTGGGAGCGGGGGGTGGTATTTT.

The genes are TRBV5-6 and TRBJ1-2, with 8 positions matching TRBD1. V was clipped by 3 bases and J by 4 bases; unmatched bases: 8. CDR3 length: 15 amino acids. CDR1 is SGHDT, CDR2 YYEEEE, per germline. CDR3 residues: CASSWGRGRGYGYTF. The DNA of the CDR3 is TGTGCCAGCAGCTGGGGCAGGGGGCGCGGCTATGGCTACACCTTC.

This clone was observed a single time. V is TRBV5-1 and J is TRBJ2-5, with D maybe TRBD2 (6 bases). This CDR3 has 14 residues. V gave up 0 bases and J gave up 5 bases, with 11 bases separating them. CDR1 is SGHRS and CDR2 is YFSETQ in the germline V gene. CDR3 DNA: TGCGCCAGCAGCTTGGCCGGAGGGCAGGAGACCCAGTACTTC. The encoded protein is CASSLAGGQETQYF.

This rearrangement joins TRBV7-3 to TRBJ2-1, with D tentatively TRBD2 (6 bases). V was shortened by 2 bases and J by 9 bases, with 11 bases between the two germline ends. Germline CDR1 is SGHTA and CDR2 is FQGTGA. The CDR3 covers 13 residues. The CDR3 coding sequence is TGTGCCAGCAGCTTACGGGGGACGGCTGAGCAGTTCTTC. Translated, it gives CASSLRGTAEQFF.

This sequence joins TRBV28 and TRBJ1-4; a possible D gene is TRBD1 (6 bases). This CDR3 has 14 amino acids. Germline-derived CDR1 and CDR2 are MDHEN and SYDVKM. V dropped 7 bases and J dropped 3 bases, with 12 bases sitting between them. CDR3 region: CASTRGGSNEKLFF. The CDR3 nucleotides are TGTGCCAGCACAAGGGGGGGATCTAATGAAAAACTGTTTTTT.

The J gene is TRBJ1-2, the V gene TRBV27; D may be TRBD1 (6 bases). Looked up from germline, CDR1 is MNHEY and CDR2 is SMNVEV (reference sequence). The CDR3 covers 14 residues. The V and J ends lost 7 bases and 7 bases respectively, with 19 bases between them. CDR3 in DNA: TGTGCCAGCACCCACGGGAGGGGGAGCGGTGGCTACACCTTC. It encodes CASTHGRGSGGYTF.

This chain uses TRBV6-5 with TRBJ1-4; 8 bases fit TRBD1. CDR3 length: 14 amino acids. The germline V gene encodes CDR1 MNHEY and CDR2 SVGAGI. The V segment lost 6 bases and the J segment 6 bases; nucleotides outside the gene matches: 6. Written as DNA, the CDR3 is TGTGCCAGCAGCCGACAGGGGAAGGATGAAAAACTGTTTTTT. This codes for CASSRQGKDEKLFF.

The chain combines TRBV15 with TRBJ1-5, with D possibly matching TRBD1 (5 bases). The germline V gene encodes CDR1 LNHNV and CDR2 YYDKDF (reference sequence). The CDR3 loop spans 17 amino acids. The V and J ends lost 3 bases and 6 bases respectively, with 21 bases between them. CDR3 DNA: TGTGCCACCAGCAGGGATCCCTTTAAGGGGCGGATTCAGCCCCAGCATTTT. This codes for CATSRDPFKGRIQPQHF.